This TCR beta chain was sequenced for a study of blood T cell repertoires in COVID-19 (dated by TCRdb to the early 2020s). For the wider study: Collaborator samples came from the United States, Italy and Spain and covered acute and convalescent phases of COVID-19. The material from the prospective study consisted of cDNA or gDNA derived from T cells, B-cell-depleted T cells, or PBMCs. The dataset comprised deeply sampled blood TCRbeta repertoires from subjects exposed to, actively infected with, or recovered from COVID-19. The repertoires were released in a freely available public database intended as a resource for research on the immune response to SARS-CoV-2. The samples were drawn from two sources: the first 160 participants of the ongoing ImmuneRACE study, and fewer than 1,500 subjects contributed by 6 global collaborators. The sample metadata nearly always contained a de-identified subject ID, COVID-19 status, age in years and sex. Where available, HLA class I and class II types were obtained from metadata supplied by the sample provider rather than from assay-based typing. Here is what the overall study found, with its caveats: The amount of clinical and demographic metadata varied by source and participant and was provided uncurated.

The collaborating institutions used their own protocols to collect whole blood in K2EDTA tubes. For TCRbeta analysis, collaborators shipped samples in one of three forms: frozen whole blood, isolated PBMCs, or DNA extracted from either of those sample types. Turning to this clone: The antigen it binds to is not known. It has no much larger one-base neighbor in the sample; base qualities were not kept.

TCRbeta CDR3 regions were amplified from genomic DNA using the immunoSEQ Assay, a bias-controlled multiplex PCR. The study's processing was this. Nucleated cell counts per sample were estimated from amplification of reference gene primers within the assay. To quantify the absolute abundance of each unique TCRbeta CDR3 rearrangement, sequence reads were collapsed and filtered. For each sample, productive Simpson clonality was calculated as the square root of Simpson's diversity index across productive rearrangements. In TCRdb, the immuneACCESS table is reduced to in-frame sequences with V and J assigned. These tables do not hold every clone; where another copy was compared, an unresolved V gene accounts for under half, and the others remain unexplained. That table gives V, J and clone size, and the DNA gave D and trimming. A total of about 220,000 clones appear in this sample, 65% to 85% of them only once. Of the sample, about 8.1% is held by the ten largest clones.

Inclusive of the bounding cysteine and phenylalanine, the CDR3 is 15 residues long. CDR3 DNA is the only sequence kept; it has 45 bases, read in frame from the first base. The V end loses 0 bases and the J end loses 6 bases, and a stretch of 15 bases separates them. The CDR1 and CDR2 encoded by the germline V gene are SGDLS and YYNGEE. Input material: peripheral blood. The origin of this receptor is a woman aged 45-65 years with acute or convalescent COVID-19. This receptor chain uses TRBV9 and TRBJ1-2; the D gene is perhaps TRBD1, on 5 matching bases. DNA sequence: TGTGCCAGCAGCGTAGGACAGACCCGGTGGCATGGCTACACCTTC. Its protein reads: CASSVGQTRWHGYTF.